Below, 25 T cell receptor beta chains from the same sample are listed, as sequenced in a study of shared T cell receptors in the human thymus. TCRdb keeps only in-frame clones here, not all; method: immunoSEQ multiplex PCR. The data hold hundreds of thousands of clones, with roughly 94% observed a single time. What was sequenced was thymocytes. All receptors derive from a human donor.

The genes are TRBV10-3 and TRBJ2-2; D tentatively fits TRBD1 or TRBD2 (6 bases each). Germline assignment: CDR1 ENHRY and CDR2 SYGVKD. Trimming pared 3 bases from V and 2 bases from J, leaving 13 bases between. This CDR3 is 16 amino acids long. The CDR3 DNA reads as TGTGCCATCAGTGATAGGGGGGAACTTAACACCGGGGAGCTGTTTTTT. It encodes CAISDRGELNTGELFF.

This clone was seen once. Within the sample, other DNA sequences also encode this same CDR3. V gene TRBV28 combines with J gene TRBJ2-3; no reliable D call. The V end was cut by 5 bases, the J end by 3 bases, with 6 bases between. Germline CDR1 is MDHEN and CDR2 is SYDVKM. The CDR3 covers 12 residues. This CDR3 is CASSPYTDTQYF. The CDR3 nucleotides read TGTGCCAGCAGTCCCTATACAGATACGCAGTATTTT.

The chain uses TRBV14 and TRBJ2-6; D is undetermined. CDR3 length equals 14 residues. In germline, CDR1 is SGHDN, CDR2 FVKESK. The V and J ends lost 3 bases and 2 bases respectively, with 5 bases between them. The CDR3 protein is CASSQAAGANVLTF. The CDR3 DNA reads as TGTGCCAGCAGCCAGGCAGCTGGGGCCAACGTCCTGACTTTC.

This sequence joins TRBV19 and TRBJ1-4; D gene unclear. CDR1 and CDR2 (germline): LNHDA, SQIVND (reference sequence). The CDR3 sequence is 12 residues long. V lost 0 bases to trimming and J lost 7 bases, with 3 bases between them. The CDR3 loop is CASSIEGEKLFF. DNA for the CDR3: TGTGCCAGTAGTATAGAGGGTGAAAAACTGTTTTTT.

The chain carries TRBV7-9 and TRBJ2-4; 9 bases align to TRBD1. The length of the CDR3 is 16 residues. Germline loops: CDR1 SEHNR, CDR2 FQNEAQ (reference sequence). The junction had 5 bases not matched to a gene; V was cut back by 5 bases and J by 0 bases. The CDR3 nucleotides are TGTGCCAGCAGCCGGCGGGACAGGGTAGCCAAAAACATTCAGTACTTC. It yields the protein CASSRRDRVAKNIQYF.

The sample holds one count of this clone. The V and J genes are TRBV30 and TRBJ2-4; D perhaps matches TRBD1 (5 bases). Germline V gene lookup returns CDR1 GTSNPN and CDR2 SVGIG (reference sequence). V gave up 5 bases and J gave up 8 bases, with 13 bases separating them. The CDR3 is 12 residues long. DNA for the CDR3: TGTGCCTGGCAGCCCGAAGGGGACATTCAGTACTTC. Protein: CAWQPEGDIQYF.

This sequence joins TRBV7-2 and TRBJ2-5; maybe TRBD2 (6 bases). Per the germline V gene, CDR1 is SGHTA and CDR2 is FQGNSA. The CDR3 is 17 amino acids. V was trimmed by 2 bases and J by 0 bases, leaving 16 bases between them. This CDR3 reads CASSLLVTAGHQETQYF. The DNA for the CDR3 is TGTGCCAGCAGCTTATTAGTGACGGCGGGACACCAAGAGACCCAGTACTTC.

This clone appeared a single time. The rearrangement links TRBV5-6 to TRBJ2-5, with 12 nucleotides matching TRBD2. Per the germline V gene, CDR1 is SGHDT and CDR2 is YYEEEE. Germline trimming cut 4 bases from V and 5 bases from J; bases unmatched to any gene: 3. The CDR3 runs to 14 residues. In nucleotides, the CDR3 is TGTGCCAGCAGCCTAGCGGGAGGGAAGGAGACCCAGTACTTC. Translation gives CASSLAGGKETQYF.

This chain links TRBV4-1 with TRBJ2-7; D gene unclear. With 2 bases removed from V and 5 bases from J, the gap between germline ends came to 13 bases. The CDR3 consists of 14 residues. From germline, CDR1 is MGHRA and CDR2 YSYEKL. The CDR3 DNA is TGCGCCAGCAGCCAACTATCTTCATTGGACGAGCAGTACTTC. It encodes CASSQLSSLDEQYF.

Written as DNA, the CDR3 is TGTGCCAGCAGCTTAGTCGGTGCGGGATGCTACGAGCAGTACTTC. Encoded protein: CASSLVGAGCYEQYF. The chain is built from TRBV7-9 and TRBJ2-7; tentatively, D is TRBD2 (6 bases). V lost 1 base, J lost 3 bases, and 13 bases lay in between. The CDR3 consists of 15 residues. The V gene's germline CDR1 is SEHNR and CDR2 FQNEAQ (reference sequence).

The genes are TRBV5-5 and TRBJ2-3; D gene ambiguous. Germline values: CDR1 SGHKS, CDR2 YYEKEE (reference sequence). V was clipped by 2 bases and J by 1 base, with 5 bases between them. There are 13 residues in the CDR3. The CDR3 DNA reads TGTGCCAGCAGCTTTTTCCGCACAGATACGCAGTATTTT. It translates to CASSFFRTDTQYF.

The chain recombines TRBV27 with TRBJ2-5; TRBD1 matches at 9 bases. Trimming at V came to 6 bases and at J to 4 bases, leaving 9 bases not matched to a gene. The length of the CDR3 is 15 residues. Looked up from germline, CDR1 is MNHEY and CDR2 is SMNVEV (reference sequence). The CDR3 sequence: CASRNADRGRETQYF. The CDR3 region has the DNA TGTGCCAGCAGAAACGCCGACAGGGGGAGAGAGACCCAGTACTTC.

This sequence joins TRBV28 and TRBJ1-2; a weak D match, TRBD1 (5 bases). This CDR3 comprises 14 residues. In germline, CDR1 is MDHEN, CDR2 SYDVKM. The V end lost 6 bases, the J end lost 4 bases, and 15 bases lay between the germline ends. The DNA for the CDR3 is TGTGCCAGCAGCCCAATCGGGGCCCCCTATGGCTACACCTTC. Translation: CASSPIGAPYGYTF.

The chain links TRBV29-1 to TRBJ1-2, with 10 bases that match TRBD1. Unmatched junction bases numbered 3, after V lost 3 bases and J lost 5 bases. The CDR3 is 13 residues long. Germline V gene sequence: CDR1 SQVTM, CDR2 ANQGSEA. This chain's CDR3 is CSVDGQGGYGYTF. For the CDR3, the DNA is TGCAGCGTTGACGGACAGGGGGGTTATGGCTACACCTTC.

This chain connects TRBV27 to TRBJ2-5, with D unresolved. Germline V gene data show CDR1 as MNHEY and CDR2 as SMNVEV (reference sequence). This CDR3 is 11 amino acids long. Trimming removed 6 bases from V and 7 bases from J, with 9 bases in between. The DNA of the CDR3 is TGTGCCAGCAGCCCACATGGGACCCAGTACTTC. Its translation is CASSPHGTQYF.

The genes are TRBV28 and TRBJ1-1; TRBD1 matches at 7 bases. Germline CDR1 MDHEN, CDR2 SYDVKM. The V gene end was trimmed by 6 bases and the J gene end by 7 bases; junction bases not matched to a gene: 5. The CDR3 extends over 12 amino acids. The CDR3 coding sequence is TGTGCCAGCAGCCACAGGGGAGATGAAGCTTTCTTT. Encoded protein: CASSHRGDEAFF.

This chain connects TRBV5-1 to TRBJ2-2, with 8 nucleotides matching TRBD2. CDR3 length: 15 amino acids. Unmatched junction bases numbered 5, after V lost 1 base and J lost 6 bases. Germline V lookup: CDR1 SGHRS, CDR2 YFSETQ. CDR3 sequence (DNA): TGCGCCAGCAGCTTGTCAAAAGCGGGAGCCGGGGAGCTGTTTTTT. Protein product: CASSLSKAGAGELFF. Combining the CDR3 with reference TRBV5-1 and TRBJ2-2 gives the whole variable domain KAGVTQTPRYLIKTRGQQVTLSCSPISGHRSVSWYQQTPGQGLQFLFEYFSETQRNKGNFPGRFSGRQFSNSRSEMNVSTLELGDSALYLCASSLSKAGAGELFFGEGSRLTVL.

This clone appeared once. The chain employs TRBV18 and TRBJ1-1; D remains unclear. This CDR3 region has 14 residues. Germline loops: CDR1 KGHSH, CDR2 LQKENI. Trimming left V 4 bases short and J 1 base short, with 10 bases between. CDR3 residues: CASSLYGRNTEAFF. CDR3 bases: TGTGCCAGCTCACTGTACGGGCGGAACACTGAAGCTTTCTTT.

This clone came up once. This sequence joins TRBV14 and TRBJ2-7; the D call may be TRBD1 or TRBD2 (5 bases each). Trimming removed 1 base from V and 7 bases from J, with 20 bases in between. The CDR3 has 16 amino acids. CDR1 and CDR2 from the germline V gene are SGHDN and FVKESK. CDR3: CASSQGGGCAGGEQYF. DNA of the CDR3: TGTGCCAGCAGCCAAGGTGGGGGATGCGCTGGTGGGGAGCAGTACTTC.

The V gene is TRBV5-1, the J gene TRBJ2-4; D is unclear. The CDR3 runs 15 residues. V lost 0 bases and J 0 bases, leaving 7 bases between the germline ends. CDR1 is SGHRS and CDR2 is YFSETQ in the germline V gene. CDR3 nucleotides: TGCGCCAGCAGCTTGGCCCCGGGAGCCAAAAACATTCAGTACTTC. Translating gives CASSLAPGAKNIQYF.

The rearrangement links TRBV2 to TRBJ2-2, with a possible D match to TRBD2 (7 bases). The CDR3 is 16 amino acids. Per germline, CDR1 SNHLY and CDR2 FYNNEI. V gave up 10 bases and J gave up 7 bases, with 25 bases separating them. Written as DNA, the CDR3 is TGTGCCACTAAAGGGGGGGGCCCCCTTTGTCACGGGGAGCTGTTTTTT. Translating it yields CATKGGGPLCHGELFF.

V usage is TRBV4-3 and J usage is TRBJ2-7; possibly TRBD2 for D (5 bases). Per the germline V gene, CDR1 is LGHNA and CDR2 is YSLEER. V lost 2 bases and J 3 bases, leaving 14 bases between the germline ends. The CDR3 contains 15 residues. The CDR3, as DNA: TGCGCCAGCAGCCAATACCGGACTGATTACTACGAGCAGTACTTC. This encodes CASSQYRTDYYEQYF.

CDR3 amino acids: CASSLPDRESTGELFF. CDR3 nucleotide sequence: TGTGCCAGCAGCCTCCCGGACAGGGAAAGCACCGGGGAGCTGTTTTTT. V is TRBV11-2 and J is TRBJ2-2; 8 positions match TRBD1. Germline assignment: CDR1 SGHAT and CDR2 FQNNGV. V lost 5 bases to trimming and J lost 4 bases; unmatched junction nucleotides: 9. The CDR3 is 16 residues long.

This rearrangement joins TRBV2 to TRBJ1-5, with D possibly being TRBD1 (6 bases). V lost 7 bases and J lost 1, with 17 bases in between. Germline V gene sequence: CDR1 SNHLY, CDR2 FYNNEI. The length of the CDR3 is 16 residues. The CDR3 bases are TGTGCCAGCACCCCTGGGGGCGGAGGCAGCAATCAGCCCCAGCATTTT. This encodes CASTPGGGGSNQPQHF.

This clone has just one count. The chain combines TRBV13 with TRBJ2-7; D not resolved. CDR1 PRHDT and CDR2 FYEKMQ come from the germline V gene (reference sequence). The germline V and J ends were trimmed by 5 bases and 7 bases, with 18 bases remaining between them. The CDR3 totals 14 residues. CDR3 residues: CASSPMGPPGEQYF. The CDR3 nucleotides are TGTGCCAGCAGCCCCATGGGTCCCCCCGGGGAGCAGTACTTC.